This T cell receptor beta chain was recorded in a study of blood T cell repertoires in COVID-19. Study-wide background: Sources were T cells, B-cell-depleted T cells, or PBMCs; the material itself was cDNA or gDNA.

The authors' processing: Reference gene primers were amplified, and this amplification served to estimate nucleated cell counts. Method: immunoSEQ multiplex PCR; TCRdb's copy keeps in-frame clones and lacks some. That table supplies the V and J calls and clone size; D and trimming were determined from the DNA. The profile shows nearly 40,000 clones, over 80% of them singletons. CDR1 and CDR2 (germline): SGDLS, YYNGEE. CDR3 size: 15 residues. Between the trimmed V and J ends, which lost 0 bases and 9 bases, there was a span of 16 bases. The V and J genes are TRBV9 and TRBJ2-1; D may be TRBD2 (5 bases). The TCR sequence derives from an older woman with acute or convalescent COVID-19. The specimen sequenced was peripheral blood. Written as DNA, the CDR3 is TGTGCCAGCAGCGTAGCTCTCGTTTCCCGGGGTGAGCAGTTCTTC. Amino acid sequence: CASSVALVSRGEQFF.